One T cell receptor beta chain is described in this entry. Its antigen is unknown. Produced via immunoSEQ multiplex PCR; TCRdb's table is partial and in-frame only. The data contain around 150,000 clones, approximately 90% of them seen just once; the ten biggest clones take up roughly 3.2%. Combined were second doses at about 4 or about 12 weeks. This specimen comes from a study of T cell responses to AZD1222 COVID-19 vaccine. Points from the study as a whole: There were repertoire samples only from the period after the peak T cell response. Baseline serology detected seropositivity in only six AZD1222 recipients. Reports indicate that nearly half of spike-specific TCRs are directed at unmutated variant regions.

Germline CDR1 reads SEHNR; CDR2 reads FQNEAQ (reference sequence). This CDR3 has 15 residues. V shed 5 bases and J shed 5 bases, with 17 bases lying between them. The sample here was peripheral blood, taken 28 days after the second AZD1222 dose. The J gene is TRBJ2-3, the V gene TRBV7-9; D possibly corresponds to TRBD1 (6 bases). This receptor was taken from an adult who received the AZD1222 COVID-19 vaccine. CDR3 loop: CASSPWTVLKDTQYF. The CDR3 region has the DNA TGTGCCAGCAGCCCCTGGACAGTCTTAAAAGATACGCAGTATTTT.